This T cell receptor (beta chain) was identified in a study of regulatory T cells in long-lasting Graves disease. Study-wide results and limits: Persistent Graves' cases showed lower TCR diversity than newly diagnosed cases.

Arm-PCR of CDR3 regions and iRepertoire HTBI primers were used to build TCR beta libraries. TCRdb recomputed calls from the multiplex PCR reads with MiXCR, one row per CDR3 protein. This table has roughly 700,000 distinct CDR3 sequences, 25% to 30% appearing once. Time point described: persistent/refractory GD, antithyroid drugs over 5 years with positive TRAb. Making the TCR library involved RNA that had been extracted from PBMCs. This clonotype was seen at least ten times. Its antigen is still unknown. The trim removed 2 bases at V and 2 bases at J, leaving 8 bases unmatched. This CDR3 region has 18 residues.

The origin of this receptor is a female donor with Graves disease. V gene TRBV12-3 or TRBV12-4 combines with J gene TRBJ2-2, with TRBD2 matching 10 bases. The input for sequencing was peripheral blood mononuclear cells (PBMCs), taken when the disease was refractory, from a patient treated with antithyroid drugs. The CDR3 coding sequence is TGTGCCAGCAGTTTAAGCTTAGCGGGAGGACCTAACACCGGGGAGCTGTTTTTT. It is translated as CASSLSLAGGPNTGELFF.